A selection of T cell receptor beta chains follows, all from one sample in a study of tumor-infiltrating lymphocytes in primary liver carcinoma. TCRdb independently ran MiXCR on the multiplex PCR reads; one entry per CDR3 protein. Of some 190,000 distinct CDR3 sequences in the sample, 70% to 90% were seen once. Sequencing was done on a sample of tumor tissue from primary liver carcinoma. Receptors were obtained from a man aged 35 to 55 with primary liver carcinoma and hepatitis B virus infection. CDR3s include the opening cysteine and the closing phenylalanine or tryptophan. The order of the fields is CDR3 DNA, CDR3 protein, D gene, V gene, J gene, clone size. D genes are given only for firm matches. Size tells how often a clone was seen (once, few, many) or the class of an expanded clone, and some rows leave it out.

CDR3 DNA: TGTGCCAGCACTCAACGACGGGGACTATCACACGGTACGCAATATTTT
CDR3 protein: CASTQRRGLSHGTQYF
D gene: TRBD2
V gene: TRBV6-1
J gene: TRBJ2-3
clone size: -

CDR3 DNA: TGTGCCAGCAGCTTAGGGGCTAGCGGACAGAAGACTCAGTACTTC
CDR3 protein: CASSLGASGQKTQYF
D gene: -
V gene: TRBV11-2
J gene: TRBJ2-5
clone size: -

CDR3 DNA: TGCAGCGTTGGCCCCACAGGGCTCCACGAGCTGTACTTC
CDR3 protein: CSVGPTGLHELYF
D gene: -
V gene: TRBV29-1
J gene: TRBJ2-7
clone size: -

CDR3 DNA: TGTGTCTGCCCCCGCGACTCTGAAGCTTTCTTT
CDR3 protein: CVCPRDSEAFF
D gene: -
V gene: TRBV30
J gene: TRBJ1-1
clone size: -

CDR3 DNA: TGCGCCAGCAGCCAGCGACTAGCGGGCACAGATACGCAGTATTTT
CDR3 protein: CASSQRLAGTDTQYF
D gene: TRBD2
V gene: TRBV4-3
J gene: TRBJ2-3
clone size: many

CDR3 DNA: TGCGCCAGCAGCTTTGGACTCCGACTGGAAACCCTATCAGATACTCAGTATTTT
CDR3 protein: CASSFGLRLETLSDTQYF
D gene: -
V gene: TRBV5-1
J gene: TRBJ2-3
clone size: once

CDR3 DNA: TGTGCCATCAGGAGAGATCGGGGGGTTTCCCACGAACAGTACTTC
CDR3 protein: CAIRRDRGVSHEQYF
D gene: TRBD2
V gene: TRBV10-3
J gene: TRBJ2-7
clone size: -

CDR3 DNA: TGTGCCATGAGTGTAAGGGGTGCAGAGACCCAGTATTTC
CDR3 protein: CAMSVRGAETQYF
D gene: -
V gene: TRBV6-1
J gene: TRBJ2-5
clone size: -

CDR3 DNA: TGTGCCAGCAACTTAGACAGGGGGCGTGGGACTAATGAAAAACTGTTTTTT
CDR3 protein: CASNLDRGRGTNEKLFF
D gene: TRBD1
V gene: TRBV7-9
J gene: TRBJ1-4
clone size: -

CDR3 DNA: TGTGCCTGGAGTGTGGTCGTGACCAACGTCCTGACTTTC
CDR3 protein: CAWSVVVTNVLTF
D gene: -
V gene: TRBV30
J gene: TRBJ2-6
clone size: -

CDR3 DNA: TGCGCCAGCGGCTTGTTCCCGAACACTGAAGCTTTCTTT
CDR3 protein: CASGLFPNTEAFF
D gene: -
V gene: TRBV5-1
J gene: TRBJ1-1
clone size: -

CDR3 DNA: TGTGCCAGCAGTCAGATAGAGGGCTACACCTTC
CDR3 protein: CASSQIEGYTF
D gene: -
V gene: TRBV4-2
J gene: TRBJ1-2
clone size: -

CDR3 DNA: TGTACCATCAGCTTGGGGACTAGCGGGAGGGCCTACGCTGAGCAGTTCTTC
CDR3 protein: CTISLGTSGRAYAEQFF
D gene: TRBD2
V gene: TRBV5-4
J gene: TRBJ2-1
clone size: -

CDR3 DNA: TGCGCCAGCAGTGGCCACTACGATGAGCAGTTCTTC
CDR3 protein: CASSGHYDEQFF
D gene: -
V gene: TRBV4-3
J gene: TRBJ2-1
clone size: -

CDR3 DNA: TGTACCAGCAGTCCTAGCGAGTCTACAGATACGCAGTATTTT
CDR3 protein: CTSSPSESTDTQYF
D gene: -
V gene: TRBV12-3/TRBV12-4
J gene: TRBJ2-3
clone size: -

CDR3 DNA: TGTGCCAGCAGCTTAGCTCATGGGCCAGATATGCAGTATTTT
CDR3 protein: CASSLAHGPDMQYF
D gene: -
V gene: TRBV11-2
J gene: TRBJ2-3
clone size: -

CDR3 DNA: TGCGCCAGTACCAGGACGATGAACACCGGGGAGTTGTTTTTT
CDR3 protein: CASTRTMNTGELFF
D gene: -
V gene: TRBV4-1
J gene: TRBJ2-2
clone size: -

CDR3 DNA: TGTGCCTGCAGTTACGCTGTGGGCACCGGGGAGCTGTTTTTT
CDR3 protein: CACSYAVGTGELFF
D gene: -
V gene: TRBV12-3/TRBV12-4
J gene: TRBJ2-2
clone size: -

CDR3 DNA: TGTGCCAGTAACTTCCAGGGGGAGGAGACCCAGTACTTC
CDR3 protein: CASNFQGEETQYF
D gene: TRBD1
V gene: TRBV11-3
J gene: TRBJ2-5
clone size: -

CDR3 DNA: TGTGCCAGCAGCTTGGGAGCAGGTTCCTACGAGCAGTACTTC
CDR3 protein: CASSLGAGSYEQYF
D gene: -
V gene: TRBV5-6
J gene: TRBJ2-7
clone size: many

CDR3 DNA: TGTGCCAGCGGGGAAGGAAGATCACCCCTCCACTTT
CDR3 protein: CASGEGRSPLHF
D gene: -
V gene: TRBV4-2
J gene: TRBJ1-6
clone size: -

CDR3 DNA: TGCAGTGCGGCCAGTCGGACCGGGCTTTTCGATACGGAGTATTTT
CDR3 protein: CSAASRTGLFDTEYF
D gene: -
V gene: TRBV20-1
J gene: TRBJ2-3
clone size: -

CDR3 DNA: TGTGCCAGGAGAGAAGGGCCCGGGAGCAATCAGGCCCAGCAATTT
CDR3 protein: CARREGPGSNQAQQF
D gene: -
V gene: TRBV12-3/TRBV12-4
J gene: TRBJ1-5
clone size: -

CDR3 DNA: TGCGCCAGCAGCCGAGGCAGGGGAAACTATGGCTATACCTTC
CDR3 protein: CASSRGRGNYGYTF
D gene: -
V gene: TRBV4-1
J gene: TRBJ1-2
clone size: once

CDR3 DNA: TGTGCCAGCAGCTTGGAAGGGTACTCTGGAAACACCATATATTTT
CDR3 protein: CASSLEGYSGNTIYF
D gene: -
V gene: TRBV5-6
J gene: TRBJ1-3
clone size: many

CDR3 DNA: TGTGCCAGCAGTTTGATGGGACAGGATCTCTACGAGCAGTACTTC
CDR3 protein: CASSLMGQDLYEQYF
D gene: TRBD1
V gene: TRBV5-4
J gene: TRBJ2-7
clone size: -

CDR3 DNA: TGTGCCAGCAATAGGACTGGGGGCACAGATACCCAGTATTTT
CDR3 protein: CASNRTGGTDTQYF
D gene: -
V gene: TRBV6-5
J gene: TRBJ2-3
clone size: -

CDR3 DNA: TGTGTCATCAGTGGGGCCAGGGCTTCGTATGGCTACACCTTC
CDR3 protein: CVISGARASYGYTF
D gene: -
V gene: TRBV10-3
J gene: TRBJ1-2
clone size: once

CDR3 DNA: TGTACCAGCAGTGAACATCAGGGGTGCGGGAACACTGAAGCTTTCTTT
CDR3 protein: CTSSEHQGCGNTEAFF
D gene: -
V gene: TRBV6-1
J gene: TRBJ1-1
clone size: -

CDR3 DNA: TGTGCCGGCAGTTACTCGAATTATCTAGCGGGAGAAGAGACCCAGTACTTC
CDR3 protein: CAGSYSNYLAGEETQYF
D gene: TRBD2
V gene: TRBV6-7
J gene: TRBJ2-5
clone size: -

CDR3 DNA: TGTGCCAGTAGTTACTCCGTTAGGGAGGGTAAGACCTACGAGGAGTACTTC
CDR3 protein: CASSYSVREGKTYEEYF
D gene: TRBD2
V gene: TRBV6-5
J gene: TRBJ2-7
clone size: -

CDR3 DNA: TGTGTCAGCAGTGAAGCGCGGACAGGGTTAGTTGATATGCGGTATTTT
CDR3 protein: CVSSEARTGLVDMRYF
D gene: TRBD1
V gene: TRBV6-1
J gene: TRBJ2-3
clone size: -

CDR3 DNA: TGTGCCAGCAACCAAGATTGGACTATCGGCGGTGAACAGTTCTTC
CDR3 protein: CASNQDWTIGGEQFF
D gene: -
V gene: TRBV4-2
J gene: TRBJ2-1
clone size: -

CDR3 DNA: TGTGTCAGCAACTTAACCCTAGCGGGGGCTAGTGAGCAGTGCTTC
CDR3 protein: CVSNLTLAGASEQCF
D gene: TRBD2
V gene: TRBV11-2
J gene: TRBJ2-7
clone size: -

CDR3 DNA: TGTGCCAGTAGTTCCGATGGGACTAGTATTTTCGAGCACTACTTC
CDR3 protein: CASSSDGTSIFEHYF
D gene: TRBD2
V gene: TRBV19
J gene: TRBJ2-7
clone size: -

CDR3 DNA: TGTGTCAGCAGTGTAATAGCGGGGAGCCGGGGGGAGCAGTACTTC
CDR3 protein: CVSSVIAGSRGEQYF
D gene: TRBD2
V gene: TRBV7-8
J gene: TRBJ2-7
clone size: -

CDR3 DNA: TGTGCCAGCTGTTTGTATCACGGGGGCGAGGAGCTGTTTTTT
CDR3 protein: CASCLYHGGEELFF
D gene: -
V gene: TRBV5-4
J gene: TRBJ2-2
clone size: once

CDR3 DNA: TGTGCCAGCAGTTTCCCGGGGACGGAGACCCAGTACTTC
CDR3 protein: CASSFPGTETQYF
D gene: -
V gene: TRBV6-5
J gene: TRBJ2-5
clone size: -

CDR3 DNA: TGTGTCAGCAGCCAAGTTGTCCCCAAGGACGAGCAGTACTTC
CDR3 protein: CVSSQVVPKDEQYF
D gene: -
V gene: TRBV4-2
J gene: TRBJ2-7
clone size: -

CDR3 DNA: TGTGCCAGCAGTCTACCGGGCCTAGAAGAACTGTTTTTT
CDR3 protein: CASSLPGLEELFF
D gene: -
V gene: TRBV12-3/TRBV12-4
J gene: TRBJ1-4
clone size: -

CDR3 DNA: TGCAGCGTTGCGAGAGGATGGGGGATGCTATACGAGCAGTACTTC
CDR3 protein: CSVARGWGMLYEQYF
D gene: -
V gene: TRBV29-1
J gene: TRBJ2-7
clone size: -

CDR3 DNA: TGTGACATCAGCCCTAACAAAGGAGGGCAACAGCCCCAGCATTTT
CDR3 protein: CDISPNKGGQQPQHF
D gene: -
V gene: TRBV10-3
J gene: TRBJ1-5
clone size: -

CDR3 DNA: TGCGCCAGCAGCCAAGAAGAGGGGAGCCAGTCCCAGTATTTT
CDR3 protein: CASSQEEGSQSQYF
D gene: -
V gene: TRBV4-3
J gene: TRBJ2-3
clone size: -

CDR3 DNA: TGCGCCAGCAGCGGGGACAGGGGCCCCTACAATGAGCAGTTCTTC
CDR3 protein: CASSGDRGPYNEQFF
D gene: TRBD1
V gene: TRBV5-1
J gene: TRBJ2-1
clone size: many

CDR3 DNA: TGCAGCGCCGTGACATCTGGGACCGGCGCTCCCTACGAGCAGAACTTC
CDR3 protein: CSAVTSGTGAPYEQNF
D gene: -
V gene: TRBV29-1
J gene: TRBJ2-7
clone size: -

CDR3 DNA: TGTGCCAGCAGTGAAGCGGGGGTTTCCTACGAGCATTACTTC
CDR3 protein: CASSEAGVSYEHYF
D gene: -
V gene: TRBV6-1
J gene: TRBJ2-7
clone size: -

CDR3 DNA: TGTGCCTGGAGTGGGGTAACGAGAGAGAGGGACAATGGGCAGTTCTTC
CDR3 protein: CAWSGVTRERDNGQFF
D gene: -
V gene: TRBV30
J gene: TRBJ2-1
clone size: -

CDR3 DNA: TGCAGCGTACGCCCATCCAGGGTAAAGTCCTACGAGCAGAACTTC
CDR3 protein: CSVRPSRVKSYEQNF
D gene: -
V gene: TRBV29-1
J gene: TRBJ2-7
clone size: -

CDR3 DNA: TGTGCCACCATAGAGACAGGAGGAGGCTACACCTTC
CDR3 protein: CATIETGGGYTF
D gene: -
V gene: TRBV6-5
J gene: TRBJ1-2
clone size: -